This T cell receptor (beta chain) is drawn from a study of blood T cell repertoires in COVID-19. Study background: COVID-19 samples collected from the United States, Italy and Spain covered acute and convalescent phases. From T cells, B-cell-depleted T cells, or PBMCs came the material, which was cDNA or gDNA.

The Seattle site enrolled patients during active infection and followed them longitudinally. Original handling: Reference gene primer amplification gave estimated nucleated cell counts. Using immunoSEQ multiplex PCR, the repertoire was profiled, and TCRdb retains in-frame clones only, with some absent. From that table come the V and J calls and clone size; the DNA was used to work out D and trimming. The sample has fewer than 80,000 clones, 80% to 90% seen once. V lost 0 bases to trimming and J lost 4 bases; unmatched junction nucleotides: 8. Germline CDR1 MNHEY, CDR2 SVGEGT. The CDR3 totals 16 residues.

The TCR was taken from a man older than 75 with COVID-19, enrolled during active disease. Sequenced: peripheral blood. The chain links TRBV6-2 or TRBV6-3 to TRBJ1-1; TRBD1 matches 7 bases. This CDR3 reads CASSYSPSRDSTEAFF. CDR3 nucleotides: TGTGCCAGCAGTTACTCCCCCAGCAGGGACAGCACTGAAGCTTTCTTT.